This T cell receptor beta chain was captured in a study of cytomegalovirus exposure and HLA in healthy donors (dated by TCRdb to about 2017). Regarding the study in general: In an earlier analysis of about 560 of the donors, 276 Gb of sequence data and 90 million to 130 million unique TCR beta sequences from roughly 200 million T cells were reported. To predict cytomegalovirus infection status, the study brought together high-throughput TCR immunosequencing, statistical association of individual TCRs with disease status, and machine learning. In a later analysis, previously published TCR beta repertoires from 670 or so donors were re-analyzed and high-resolution HLA genotyping was added so that TCR occurrence patterns could be studied. An early release that covered roughly 600 HLA-typed donors contained approximately 300 gigabases of sequencing data and approximately 85 million unique TCR sequences. Of the roughly 390 genotyped donors, around 81% fell in the genetic ancestry cluster associated with self-reported Caucasian donors. HLA typing covered class I and class II loci at four-digit resolution. Typing coverage varied by locus: roughly 620-640 donors for A, B, C, DRB1 and DQB1; 500 to 550 for DQA1; around 570 for DPA1; fewer than 480 for DPB1. In an earlier analysis of about 590 of the donors, high-throughput TCR beta sequencing was used to judge whether each TCR beta V gene segment behaved as functional or pseudogenic. Rather than drawing on any new phenotypic data, the later analysis identified candidate immune exposures from TCR beta sequences and the way those sequences occurred across donors. The study was designed to test whether signatures of past pathogen exposure could be identified by cataloging public T cell receptors. Donor age, sex, ethnicity and CMV serostatus were compiled together with the repertoire data. Because of strong linkage in the cohort, 5 or 6 DR-DQ haplotypes were treated as single units for association and clustering. In addition to the first cohort of 666 subjects, a separate validation cohort of around 110 different subjects was used. Among almost 400 genotyped donors of the cohort, an average of about 240,000 unique TCR beta nucleotide sequences were sequenced per donor, roughly a sixth of them non-productive. In a later genetic analysis, genome-wide SNP genotypes for about three fifths of the 666 donors were used, and that subset was treated as a discovery cohort. Every repertoire in the discovery cohort had been generated on one and the same sequencing platform. The study profiled the T cell repertoires of more than 500 subjects by immunosequencing and related them to cytomegalovirus serostatus.

The cohort comprised around 690 healthy bone marrow donors. All cohort members were sampled while nominally healthy, although unrecorded immune exposures were likely present. The donor tested CMV seronegative, placing the donor among the approximately 360 seronegative members of the cohort. Each donor provided a peripheral blood sample, and peripheral blood mononuclear cells were used for TCR beta sequencing. Genomic DNA was extracted from the blood cell samples with the Qiagen DNeasy Blood Extraction Kit. The library came from the immunoSEQ multiplex PCR assay. The multiplex PCR relied on a mix of 60 forward primers for TCR Vbeta segments and 13 reverse primers for TCR Jbeta segments. The CDR3 region of rearranged TCR beta genes was amplified from genomic DNA by a multiplex PCR assay. The amplified TCR beta libraries were sequenced on the Illumina HiSeq System as 87-base-pair reads. As for the authors' bioinformatics: In a later analysis, about 80 million unique TCR beta chains were counted across the 690 or so repertoires, and about 9.9 million of these chains were shared by at least two donors. Raw reads were error-corrected and collapsed into unique sequences with a nearest-neighbor algorithm that merged closely related sequences to remove PCR and sequencing errors. To assign V, D and J gene segments, CDR3 sequences were aligned to IMGT reference sequences. For a sequence to be retained, at least a six-nucleotide match to both a V gene segment and a J gene segment was required. A rearrangement counted as productive if the CDR3 had no stop codons and remained in frame with V and J, and every other rearrangement counted as non-productive. Following IMGT convention, CDR3 was defined as the stretch from the second conserved V-encoded cysteine to the conserved J-encoded phenylalanine. The earlier analysis of more than 450 of the donors excluded sequences that lacked an unambiguous match to a single V gene segment. In an earlier analysis of roughly 500 of the donors, V segments were called functional above 56.7% productive rearrangements and were called segregating when the between-donor standard deviation exceeded 5%. A statistical classification framework was built to diagnose cytomegalovirus status from the catalog of TCR beta chain sequences. In a later analysis, V and J genes were assigned by comparing TCR nucleotide sequences against IMGT/GENE-DB human TR gene sequences. The TCRdist pipeline was used in a later analysis to assign CDR3 sequences and most-parsimonious VDJ recombination scenarios. A later analysis defined each TCR beta chain by its CDR3 amino acid sequence plus V-gene family, and excluded reads lacking a unique V-gene family. A later analysis removed over 500 highly shared, low-generation-probability nucleotide sequences to deal with suspected cross-contamination and a sequencing artifact. For each public chain, a later analysis derived a clonal expansion index from normalized ranks of inferred template counts within each repertoire. In a later analysis, generation probabilities were computed with a VDJ recombination model fitted to out-of-frame rearrangements, and the resulting probabilities were checked against IGoR. Hypergeometric tests were used in a later analysis to score TCR-TCR, TCR-HLA and TCR-CMV co-occurrence, with a repertoire-size bias correction applied to the TCR pairs. A later analysis estimated false discovery rates by permuting HLA or CMV assignments 20 times. In a later analysis, co-occurring TCRs were grouped using DBSCAN, with TCRdist sequence similarity added in when clustering inside HLA-allele-positive subsets. Repertoires with fewer than 30,000 or more than 120,000 public chains, plus five repertoires with anomalous nucleotide sharing, were excluded from co-occurrence clustering. TCRdb's version of the immuneACCESS table is confined to in-frame rearrangements and falls short of the full clone set. An unresolved V gene accounts for under half of the shortfall where checked; the remainder is of unknown origin. The V and J calls and the clone size are those of that table, but D and trimming were determined from the DNA. The sample's records list 130,000 or so clones. Clones ranked in the top ten supply roughly 1.4% of the sample.

The germline V gene (reference sequence) specifies SSHAT as CDR1 and FNYEAQ as CDR2. The CDR3, from cysteine to phenylalanine, totals 15 residues. Of all the DNA, just the CDR3 is kept, 45 bases in frame from base 1. Results the study describes overall, beyond this receptor: A later analysis found that HLA-associated TCR beta chains were more clonally expanded and had lower generation probabilities than equally common non-associated chains. The authors suggested that the approach could potentially be extended to other disease states and immunological phenotypes. A later analysis found that TCR association rates varied across HLA loci, with DRB1 alleles showing the most associated TCRs and HLA-C alleles the fewest. Cytomegalovirus status was reported to be diagnosed by the classifier with high specificity and sensitivity in both the original and validation cohorts. Presence/absence analyses assumed roughly uniform sequencing depth across donors, an assumption that may not hold. In an earlier analysis of about 600 of the donors, most TCR beta V segments appeared in productive rearrangements about 87% or about 30% of the time, broadly matching IMGT annotations. In this cohort, only TCR beta chains were sequenced, and detectable features were limited by the absence of alpha or paired-chain data. A total of fewer than 200 TCR beta chains were listed by the study as associated with cytomegalovirus. The sequencing pipeline was judged likely to have produced a cluster of highly shared sequence variants as a technical artifact. A later analysis found that most CMV-associated TCR beta chains appeared HLA-restricted, with HLA associations seemingly driven largely by CMV exposure. Linkage disequilibrium might explain the correlated functional status among segregating V segments, but an unknown experimental factor could not be ruled out. Seventeen rarely observed V segments, including chromosome 9 orphons, were excluded from the earlier analysis of approximately 600 of the donors because counts were too low. Some IMGT-functional V segments, including TRBV6-2 and TRBV6-3, could not be told apart with the 87-base-pair reads, so those segments were excluded. A further reported finding was that TCR beta sequences accurately predicted the HLA-A and HLA-B alleles for most subjects in the first cohort. An association between a missense DCLRE1C variant and V-gene and J-gene trimming of TCR beta chains was found in a later genetic analysis and replicated in an independent cohort. In a later analysis, several top co-occurrence clusters were reported to appear linked to parvovirus B19, influenza, CMV and Epstein-Barr virus. In a later genetic analysis, fewer N-insertions in productive TCRs were reported among donors in an Asian-associated ancestry cluster than the approximately 670-donor mean. When HLA alleles, especially DR and DQ, strongly co-occurred, attributing TCR associations to individual alleles was difficult. In a later analysis, 15,000 to 20,000 TCR beta sequences were associated with specific HLA alleles at a false discovery rate of 0.05. In vitro tests confirmed that a few of the cytomegalovirus-associated TCR beta chains recognize cytomegalovirus antigens. Because some donors lacked HLA typing at each locus, the association tests relied only on the typed subset. Immune exposure information for the cohort was limited to CMV serostatus. Across donors, most TCR sequences were observed very rarely, whereas some public TCRs were present in many individuals.

A note on this clone: The antigen it binds to is not known. At one boundary the junction diverges from the germline segment, which might be a read error.

This clonotype was sampled from a middle-aged woman in good health and CMV-seronegative. Sequencing input: PBMCs. The rearrangement joined TRBV7-7 to TRBJ2-2, and 8 junctional nucleotides match TRBD2. The DNA sequence is TGTGCTAGCAGCTTCGGGGGGGCTCGCACCGGGGAGCTGTTTTTT. Protein translation: CASSFGGARTGELFF.